What follows are 21 T cell receptor beta chains derived from one specimen sequenced in a study of blood T cell repertoires in COVID-19 (dated by TCRdb to the early 2020s). Library prep was done by the immunoSEQ multiplex PCR assay. TCRdb limited this immuneACCESS table to in-frame rearrangements with V and J called. A share of clones is missing; checked studies link under half to unresolved V genes, and the rest is unexplained. In all, the sample holds around 300,000 clones, and approximately 90% of those were seen once. The ten largest account for approximately 2.1% of the sample. Sequencing input: peripheral blood. These receptors were obtained from a woman younger than 45 with COVID-19, enrolled during active disease.

The rearrangement links TRBV18 to TRBJ2-1; maybe TRBD2 (6 bases). This CDR3 spans 15 amino acids. Trimming cost V 3 bases and J 4 bases, with 13 bases left between them. CDR1 is KGHSH, CDR2 LQKENI, per germline. The CDR3 sequence is CASSPGGDPYNEQFF. The CDR3 DNA is TGTGCCAGCTCACCCGGCGGGGACCCTTACAATGAGCAGTTCTTC. Variable domain in full (rest from reference TRBV18 and TRBJ2-1): NAGVMQNPRHLVRRRGQEARLRCSPMKGHSHVYWYRQLPEEGLKFMVYLQKENIIDESGMPKERFSAEFPKEGPSILRIQQVVRGDSAAYFCASSPGGDPYNEQFFGPGTRLTVL.

The chain carries TRBV7-6 and TRBJ2-5, with 13 bases identical to TRBD2. V lost 4 bases, J lost 5 bases, and 7 bases stayed unmatched. The CDR3 has 16 amino acids. Germline loops: CDR1 SGHVS, CDR2 FNYEAQ. This CDR3 reads CASSSGLAGLIETQYF. The CDR3 DNA reads TGTGCCAGCAGCTCGGGACTAGCGGGATTGATTGAGACCCAGTACTTC.

The chain has TRBV7-8 and TRBJ2-7, with unresolved D. The CDR3 consists of 12 residues. CDR1 is SGHVS, CDR2 FQNEAQ, per germline. V lost 5 bases and J lost 3, with 8 bases in between. CDR3 DNA sequence: TGTGCCAGCAGCCCAGCCCGCTACGAGCAGTACTTC. Amino acids: CASSPARYEQYF.

This sequence joins TRBV5-1 and TRBJ2-2; TRBD1 agrees at 11 bases. Germline CDR1 reads SGHRS; CDR2 reads YFSETQ. The CDR3 totals 15 residues. Trimming at V came to 0 bases and at J to 9 bases, leaving 4 bases not matched to a gene. The CDR3: CASSLGDRGARELFF. CDR3 bases: TGCGCCAGCAGCTTGGGGGACAGGGGGGCCCGGGAGCTGTTTTTT. The full variable domain, rest sourced from reference TRBV5-1 and TRBJ2-2, is KAGVTQTPRYLIKTRGQQVTLSCSPISGHRSVSWYQQTPGQGLQFLFEYFSETQRNKGNFPGRFSGRQFSNSRSEMNVSTLELGDSALYLCASSLGDRGARELFFGEGSRLTVL.

This clone has only one observation. The V call is TRBV5-4, the J call TRBJ1-1; TRBD1 aligns across 7 bases. The ends lost 4 bases at V and 3 bases at J; junction bases unmatched: 9. Looked up from germline, CDR1 is SGHNT and CDR2 is YYREEE (reference sequence). The CDR3 loop spans 15 amino acids. The CDR3: CASSTQGIGDTEAFF. The CDR3 nucleotides read TGTGCCAGCAGCACACAGGGGATCGGGGACACTGAAGCTTTCTTT.

This clone appeared a single time. The chain links TRBV4-1 to TRBJ1-2; TRBD1 agrees at 7 bases. Trimming took 4 bases from V and 8 from J; bases not matched to a gene: 13. Per the germline V gene, CDR1 is MGHRA and CDR2 is YSYEKL. The CDR3 extends over 15 amino acids. CDR3 nucleotide sequence: TGCGCCAGCAGCCGAGGCACAGGGACAGCAAGCGGCTACACCTTC. It specifies CASSRGTGTASGYTF.

J is TRBJ2-2 and V is TRBV11-2; 11 nucleotides agree with TRBD1. Losses at the gene ends were 5 bases for V and 3 bases for J; bases not matched to a gene: 2. The length of the CDR3 is 15 residues. Germline-derived CDR1 and CDR2 are SGHAT and FQNNGV. The CDR3 is CASSMGQGDTGELFF. The CDR3 nucleotides read TGTGCCAGCAGCATGGGACAGGGGGACACCGGGGAGCTGTTTTTT.

This chain links TRBV4-2 with TRBJ2-1; D is perhaps TRBD1 (6 bases). The CDR3 length is 17 residues. CDR1 is LGHNA and CDR2 is YNFKEQ in the germline V gene. The V gene lost 0 bases and the J gene lost 0 bases, with 12 bases spanning the gap. CDR3 DNA sequence: TGTGCCAGCAGCCAAGATATCGACAGGATCTCCTACAATGAGCAGTTCTTC. Translating it yields CASSQDIDRISYNEQFF.

The rearrangement joins TRBV27 to TRBJ1-2; D is perhaps TRBD1 (5 bases). V was clipped by 4 bases and J by 5 bases, with 17 bases between them. Germline CDR1 reads MNHEY; CDR2 reads SMNVEV (reference sequence). The CDR3 contains 15 residues. This CDR3 is CASSSISTAQYGYTF. The CDR3 DNA reads TGTGCCAGCAGTTCCATCTCGACAGCCCAATATGGCTACACCTTC.

The rearrangement links TRBV7-9 to TRBJ2-5; D is possibly TRBD1 (5 bases). V lost 8 bases and J 1 base, leaving 11 bases between the germline ends. The CDR3 has 13 residues. Germline CDR1 SEHNR, CDR2 FQNEAQ (reference sequence). The CDR3 bases are TGTGCCAGCCAAAAGACAGTCCAAGAGACCCAGTACTTC. The encoded protein is CASQKTVQETQYF.

The CDR3 sequence is CASRDRGSQPQHF. The CDR3 nucleotides read TGTGCCAGCAGGGACAGGGGGAGTCAGCCCCAGCATTTT. This chain joins TRBV2 and TRBJ1-5; 10 nucleotides line up with TRBD1. The CDR3 extends over 13 amino acids. The V and J ends lost 6 bases and 6 bases, in that order; junction bases with no gene match: 2. Germline lookup yields CDR1 SNHLY and CDR2 FYNNEI.

This clone appeared a single time. The gene calls are TRBV6-2 or TRBV6-3 and TRBJ2-7; 10 nucleotides agree with TRBD1. The length of the CDR3 is 16 residues. Germline loops: CDR1 MNHEY, CDR2 SVGEGT. Trimming cost V 4 bases and J 3 bases; bases outside gene matches: 9. The CDR3 DNA is TGTGCCAGCAGTTCACATCGGACAGGGGGGTACTACGAGCAGTACTTC. Protein product: CASSSHRTGGYYEQYF.

V gene TRBV5-1 combines with J gene TRBJ2-1; 11 positions match TRBD2. CDR3 length: 15 residues. Germline CDR1 reads SGHRS; CDR2 reads YFSETQ. Trimming took 4 bases from V and 3 from J; bases not matched to a gene: 3. The CDR3 coding sequence is TGCGCCAGCAGCCCCACTAGCGGGAGCTACAATGAGCAGTTCTTC. Encoded protein: CASSPTSGSYNEQFF.

CDR3 loop: CASSLGYQDEQYF. The CDR3, as DNA: TGCGCCAGCAGCTTGGGGTACCAGGACGAGCAGTACTTC. This rearrangement joins TRBV5-1 to TRBJ2-7; D call uncertain. CDR3 size: 13 residues. Trimming took off 0 bases at V and 5 bases at J, with 9 bases between the two ends. Germline V gives CDR1 SGHRS, CDR2 YFSETQ.

The CDR3 DNA sequence: TGTGCCAGCAGTTCCCACACCCGTCAGGGTATTGAAGCTTTCTTT. Translated: CASSSHTRQGIEAFF. V gene TRBV28 combines with J gene TRBJ1-1, with D perhaps matching TRBD1 (5 bases). Trimming stripped 4 bases from V and 7 bases from J, with 19 bases between. CDR1 is MDHEN and CDR2 is SYDVKM in the germline V gene. This CDR3 contains 15 residues.

This chain joins TRBV24-1 and TRBJ2-3, with D maybe TRBD2 (5 bases). CDR1 is KGHDR, CDR2 SFDVKD, per germline. Trimming shortened V by 4 bases and J by 2 bases, and 15 bases separated the two germline ends. The CDR3 covers 16 residues. The CDR3 DNA follows: TGTGCCACCAGTGACCACCAACGGGAATACACAGATACGCAGTATTTT. Translating it yields CATSDHQREYTDTQYF.

The chain recombines TRBV28 with TRBJ2-7; possibly TRBD2 for D (6 bases). CDR3 length: 14 residues. Trimming removed 5 bases at V and 7 bases at J, with 18 bases between. Germline V gene lookup returns CDR1 MDHEN and CDR2 SYDVKM. As DNA, the CDR3 is TGTGCCAGCAGTATCCCGGGTCCGGCGGGGGAGCAGTACTTC. Its translation is CASSIPGPAGEQYF.

This chain joins TRBV23-1 and TRBJ1-1; no firm D call. TRBV23-1 is marked as an open reading frame, function uncertain. The CDR3 is 14 amino acids. V was trimmed by 0 bases and J by 4 bases, leaving 9 bases between them. The CDR3 nucleotides read TGCGCCAGCAGTCAATCGCGAGGATGCACTGAAGCTTTCTTT. Its protein product is CASSQSRGCTEAFF.

The V gene is TRBV27, the J gene TRBJ2-2; D unclear. The CDR3 extends over 13 amino acids. Germline V gene sequence: CDR1 MNHEY, CDR2 SMNVEV (reference sequence). Trimming removed 6 bases from V and 4 bases from J, with 9 bases in between. CDR3 amino acids: CASSTQATGELFF. The DNA of the CDR3 is TGTGCCAGCAGCACCCAGGCCACCGGGGAGCTGTTTTTT.

The DNA of the CDR3 is TGTGCCAGCAGTTTCCGCGGGGATGGAAATCAGCCCCAGCATTTT. This gives the protein CASSFRGDGNQPQHF. The V gene is TRBV2, the J gene TRBJ1-5; D not certain. V gave up 5 bases and J gave up 4 bases, with 15 bases separating them. The CDR3 is made up of 15 amino acids. Germline CDR1 SNHLY, CDR2 FYNNEI.

The gene calls are TRBV19 and TRBJ2-7; a possible D gene is TRBD2 (5 bases). The CDR3 loop spans 12 amino acids. Trimming shortened V by 6 bases and J by 5 bases, and 11 bases separated the two germline ends. Germline-derived CDR1 and CDR2 are LNHDA and SQIVND (reference sequence). Written as DNA, the CDR3 is TGTGCCAGTAGGAGAGGACTCGACGAGCAGTACTTC. Amino acids: CASRRGLDEQYF.